This is a list of T cell receptor beta chains from one sample in a study of human T cells and chemical hapten exposure. TCRdb re-analysed the RACE reads in MiXCR, keeping a single row per CDR3 protein. This sample has around 300,000 distinct CDR3 sequences, with 5% to 6.5% found just once. The sample in question was whole blood, obtained in connection with sensitization to the hapten diphenylcyclopropenone (DPC). Source of these receptors: a woman younger than 35 with alopecia areata. Some clones in this sample may be carry-over from other donors' samples. CDR3s include the opening cysteine and the closing phenylalanine or tryptophan. The D gene is left open where the match is weak.

TRBJ1-5 TRBV7-8 . CASSLDGRTPQHF
TRBJ1-1 TRBV4-3 . CASSQAQGGGNTEAFF
TRBJ2-7 TRBV7-9 TRBD1 CASSLEFGDSPYEQYF
TRBJ2-5 TRBV6-5 TRBD2 CASSYSPSGGGTQYF
TRBJ1-2 TRBV6-5 . CASMRRVGYGYTF
TRBJ2-3 TRBV24-1 TRBD2 CASRQCRRLAGFTDTQYF
TRBJ2-2 TRBV9 . CASSARDGLNTGELFF
TRBJ2-7 TRBV6-2/TRBV6-3 . CASRKTALYEQYF
TRBJ2-2 TRBV6-5 . CASSPLVGTGELFF
TRBJ2-3 TRBV6-6 . CASSYSTADTQYF
TRBJ2-3 TRBV7-2 . CASSLEVGTDTQYF